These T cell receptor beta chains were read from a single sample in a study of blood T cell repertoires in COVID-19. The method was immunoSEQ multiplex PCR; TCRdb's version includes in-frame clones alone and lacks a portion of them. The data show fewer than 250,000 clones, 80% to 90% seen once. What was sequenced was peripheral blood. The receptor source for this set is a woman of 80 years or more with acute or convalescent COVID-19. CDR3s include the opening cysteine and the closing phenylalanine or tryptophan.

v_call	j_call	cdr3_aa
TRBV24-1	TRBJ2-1	CATSDHRGSSYNEQFF
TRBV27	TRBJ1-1	CASSFSGVTEAFF
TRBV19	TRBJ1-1	CASSIGSGGRLNTEAFF
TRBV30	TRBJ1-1	CAWDRVGTEAFF
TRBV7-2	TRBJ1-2	CASTLYGTNYGYTF
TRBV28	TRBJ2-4	CASSLRGLGGIQYF
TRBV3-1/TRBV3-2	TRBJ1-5	CASSQGGNNQPQHF
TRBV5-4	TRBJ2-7	CASSLGSGGAREQYF
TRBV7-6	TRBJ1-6	CASSKTQGLSSYNSPLHF
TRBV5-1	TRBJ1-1	CASTSLNTEAFF
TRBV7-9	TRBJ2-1	CASSLEGGDNEQFF
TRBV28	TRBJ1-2	CASSLWVSGKGFLNGYTF
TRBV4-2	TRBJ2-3	CASSQDRPSGTDTQYF
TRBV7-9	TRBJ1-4	CASSPGGGTNEKLFF
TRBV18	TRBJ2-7	CASSPPSPAGHEQYF
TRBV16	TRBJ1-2	CASSQVPGYTF
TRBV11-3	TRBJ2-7	CASSLRVLGRSYEQYF
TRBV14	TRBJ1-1	CASSQATGNTEAFF
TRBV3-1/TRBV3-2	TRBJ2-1	CASSQEGLAPNEQFF
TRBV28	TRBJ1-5	CASSLIAGLGESNQPQHF
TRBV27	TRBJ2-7	CASSRYPSGGYEQYF
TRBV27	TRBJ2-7	CASSYSGPSGYEQYF
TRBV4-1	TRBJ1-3	CASSRTTGSSGNTIYF
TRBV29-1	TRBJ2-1	CSVDRTQGNEQFF
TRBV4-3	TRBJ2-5	CASSFLAGGGETQYF
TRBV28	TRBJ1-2	CASTRANYGYTF
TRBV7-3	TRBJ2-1	CASSPDWNNEQFF
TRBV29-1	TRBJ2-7	CSVAGTGSYEQYF
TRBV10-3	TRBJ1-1	CATQWEGTNTEAFF
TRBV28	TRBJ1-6	CASSSLGGSSYNSPLHF
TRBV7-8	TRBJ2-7	CASSLAVAGVAEQYF
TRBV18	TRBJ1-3	CASSPGLISGNTIYF
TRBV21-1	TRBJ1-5	CASSKTLRGAGSNQPQHF
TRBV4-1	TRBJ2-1	CASSQDGSSSGNNEQFF
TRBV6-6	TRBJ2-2	CAATGLAIGELFF
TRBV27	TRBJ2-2	CASSQTSGAWRDTGELFF
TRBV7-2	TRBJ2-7	CASSTPQDRGYEQYF
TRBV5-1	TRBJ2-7	CASSLGAGYEQYF
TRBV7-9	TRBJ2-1	CASSKGQGGQNEQFF
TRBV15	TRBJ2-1	CATSRLRDTTHNEQFF
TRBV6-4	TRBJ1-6	CASKQNSPLHF
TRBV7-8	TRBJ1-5	CASSPDSLDPYSNQPQHF
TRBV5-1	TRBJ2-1	CASRPGLAGDNEQFF
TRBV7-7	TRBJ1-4	CASSFDSEKLFF
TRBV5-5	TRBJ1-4	CASSPLGDRVNEKLFF